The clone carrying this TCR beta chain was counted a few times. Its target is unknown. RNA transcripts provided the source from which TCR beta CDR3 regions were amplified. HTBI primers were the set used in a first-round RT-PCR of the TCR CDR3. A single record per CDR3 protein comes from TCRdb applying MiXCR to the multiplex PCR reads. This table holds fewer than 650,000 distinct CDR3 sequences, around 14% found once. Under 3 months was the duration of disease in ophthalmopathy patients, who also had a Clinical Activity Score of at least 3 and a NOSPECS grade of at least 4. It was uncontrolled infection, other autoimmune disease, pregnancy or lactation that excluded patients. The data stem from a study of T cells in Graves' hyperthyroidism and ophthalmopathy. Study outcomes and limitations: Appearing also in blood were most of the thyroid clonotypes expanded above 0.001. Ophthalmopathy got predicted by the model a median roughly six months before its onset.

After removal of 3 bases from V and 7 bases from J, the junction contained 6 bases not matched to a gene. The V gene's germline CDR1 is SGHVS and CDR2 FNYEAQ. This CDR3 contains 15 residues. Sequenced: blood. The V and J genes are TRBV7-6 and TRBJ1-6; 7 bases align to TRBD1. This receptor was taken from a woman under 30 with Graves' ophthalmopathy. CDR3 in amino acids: CASSFRQGENSPLHF. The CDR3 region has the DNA TGTGCCAGCAGCTTCCGACAGGGAGAAAATTCACCCCTCCACTTT.